This T cell receptor beta chain was recovered during a study of siplizumab effects on memory and regulatory T cells (dated by TCRdb to the late 2010s). For the study in its entirety: The study examined how the anti-CD2 antibody siplizumab affects alloreactive T-cell subsets in allogeneic mixed lymphocyte reactions built from human PBMCs.

The receptor library was made with the immunoSEQ multiplex PCR assay. The deep sequencing platform assayed roughly 10^5 TCR templates per sample. Genomic DNA extracted from sorted T cells was used for TCRbeta CDR3 sequencing. In the source study's methods: The R programming language was used for clonal analysis of TCRbeta CDR3 data. Alloreactive CD4+ and CD8+ clones were identified by comparing unstimulated samples to CFSE-low samples taken after the reaction. Regulatory or non-regulatory origin of alloreactive CD4+ clones was assigned by matching sequences to the sorted unstimulated Treg and non-Treg repertoires. TCRdb re-hosts the immuneACCESS table, in-frame sequences only. Its copies lack some clones; in the studies checked, an unresolved V gene accounts for under half of them, and the cause for the rest is not known. Clonal size and the V and J genes are those of that table, whereas D and trimming came from the DNA. For this sample the table gives about 120,000 clones, of which approximately 94% were detected only once. About 1.8% of the sample comes from the top ten.

Sorted unstimulated T cells, along with proliferating T cells recovered from mixed lymphocyte reactions, underwent TCRbeta CDR3 sequencing. Fresh whole blood from 9 to 11 HLA-typed healthy donors was used as the source from which PBMCs were isolated. To map where alloreactive clones came from, CD4+ non-regulatory T cells in the unstimulated state were FACS-sorted. Comment on this clone: The antigen this receptor binds is unknown. Base quality data are lacking; no much larger clone is found one base away.

Summary of the overall study and its limitations: Among mappable alloreactive CD4+ clones, an average Treg-derived fraction of 68.8% was observed with siplizumab, compared with 26.9% in control reactions. Because sequences below about 10^-5 frequency were poorly captured, only a minor fraction of alloreactive clones could be mapped to unstimulated subsets. The suppressive function of proliferating Tregs from siplizumab cultures was not functionally confirmed. A naive or memory phenotype could not be assigned to roughly 80-97% of proliferating CD4+ or CD8+ clones. Siplizumab significantly reduced the cumulative frequency of alloreactive sequences traceable to unstimulated CD4+ memory T cells. Greater diversity appeared to be present in unstimulated naive T cells than in memory T cells, and a substantial contribution to the alloresponse seemed to be made by naive cells.

The CDR3 starts with the cysteine, ends with the phenylalanine, and has 15 residues. The CDR3 DNA has 45 bases and is translated from base 1. The germline V end is reduced by 3 bases and the J end by 3 bases; junction bases left unmatched: 4. CDR1 and CDR2, per the germline V gene (reference sequence), are LNHDA and SQIVND. Rearrangement joined TRBV19 to TRBJ2-5; 10 bases in between match TRBD1. This clonotype originated in a human donor in good health. Specimen: non-Treg CD4+ T cells sorted from blood. The cell subset or site label on this specimen signifies: FACS-sorted unstimulated CD4+ non-regulatory T cells. The DNA sequence follows: TGTGCCAGTAGTATGTTGGGGACAGGGGAAGAGACCCAGTACTTC. Its amino acids are CASSMLGTGEETQYF.